This record looks at one TCR beta chain sequence and its context. What it binds is unknown. The primer mix had 60 Vbeta and 13 Jbeta primers. Measured with immunoSEQ multiplex PCR; TCRdb has only the in-frame clones, and not every one. The table lists over 150,000 clones, around four fifths of them singletons. CDR1 LGHNA and CDR2 YSLEER come from the germline V gene. V shed 0 bases, J shed 1 base, and the junction held 1 base outside the gene matches. This CDR3 has 15 amino acids. Every donor was a healthy person donating bone marrow. This sample was taken from a study of cytomegalovirus exposure and HLA in healthy donors. Findings and limits, study-wide: Reportedly, diagnosis of cytomegalovirus status by the classifier showed high specificity and sensitivity. Per a prior analysis, the majority of TCR beta V segments were productive roughly 87% or roughly 30% of the time.

The sample taken for sequencing was PBMCs. This TCR came from a boy younger than 10 in good health and CMV-seronegative. This chain uses TRBV4-3 with TRBJ2-3, with 7 bases identical to TRBD2. CDR3 nucleotide sequence: TGCGCCAGCAGCCAAGAGCTAGCGGGCACAGATACGCAGTATTTT. Its protein is CASSQELAGTDTQYF.